This T cell receptor beta chain is from a study of long-term antiretroviral therapy in people with HIV. Study-wide results and limits: Across all time points, the repertoire was dominated by clones that expanded before ART.

They ran version v3.0 of the immunoSEQ assay at survey level. Clones were sequenced by immunoSEQ multiplex PCR, and TCRdb holds only the in-frame ones, with some missing. This sample yields about 21,000 clones, of which approximately 86% are seen a single time; roughly 4.8% belongs to the top ten. Worth noting for this clone: The antigen remains undetermined.

V trimming: 0 bases; J trimming: 3 bases; junction bases outside the gene matches: 7. The CDR3 covers 15 residues. Germline CDR1 SQVTM, CDR2 ANQGSEA. Roughly 0.85-11 million cryopreserved PBMC were held in samples before DNA extraction. V is TRBV29-1 and J is TRBJ1-2, with TRBD1 matching over 7 bases. This receptor was obtained from a man aged 60 to 69 with HIV. The sequences come from unsorted PBMCs, collected 1.3 years after starting antiretroviral therapy. CDR3 in amino acids: CSVEDRGTAYYGYTF. Written as DNA, the CDR3 is TGCAGCGTTGAAGATCGTGGGACAGCATACTATGGCTACACCTTC.